This T cell receptor beta chain was sequenced in a study of neurological immune-mediated disorders. Whole-study context: Among the 35 or so patients with multiple sclerosis, some 31 were relapsing-remitting, while 3 were secondary progressive. Findings of the study overall: The repertoires of 18 of 34 multiple sclerosis patients fell into one related-CDR3 cluster (a possible signature) under phylogenetic grouping.

Unsorted libraries were generated from 2 million PBMCs. These cells had been stored in RNAlater at -80 C. As for the cDNA, it was generated by 5'RACE with 10-nucleotide random UMIs. From the 5' RACE reads, TCRdb called clonotypes with MiXCR, one entry per CDR3 protein. This table holds some 57,000 distinct CDR3 sequences, around 5.2% found once. The CDR3 has 16 residues. V was shortened by 6 bases and J by 1 base, with 18 bases between the two germline ends. This clonotype was seen at least ten times. Its antigen is still unknown. V gene TRBV12-3 or TRBV12-4 combines with J gene TRBJ2-5; D remains ambiguous. The origin of this receptor is a woman in her 50s with multiple sclerosis. The specimen sequenced was PBMCs. The CDR3 sequence: CASSRALTESQETQYF. CDR3 sequence (DNA): TGTGCCAGCAGCCGGGCCCTTACAGAGAGCCAAGAGACCCAGTACTTC.